This T cell receptor (beta chain) was observed in a study of molecular identifiers for immune sequencing clone quantification. General study points: Among effectors, clones above 20 RNA copies held over 97% of molecules; among naive cells, under 1%.

A single record per CDR3 protein comes from TCRdb applying MiXCR to the PCR reads. The sample includes under 650,000 distinct CDR3 sequences, 15% to 20% of them seen just once. This clonotype was counted only a few times. Its antigen is not known. The sequence was collected from a human donor in good health. Some libraries in this study had Jurkat cell RNA spiked in. The sequenced sample consisted of naive CD8+ T cells from blood, with Jurkat cell RNA spiked in. Subset defined: FACS-sorted CD8+CD4-CCR7+CD45RA+ naive T cells.

CDR3 coding DNA: TGTGCCAGCAGCTTGGCTGGGGCTCTCGCTGGAAACACCATATATTTT. Amino acids: CASSLAGALAGNTIYF. The rearrangement uses TRBV13 and TRBJ1-3; D is perhaps TRBD1 (5 bases). Germline V gives CDR1 PRHDT, CDR2 FYEKMQ (reference sequence). The CDR3 length is 16 residues. V gave up 3 bases and J gave up 2 bases, with 14 bases separating them.